The rows below give T cell receptor beta chains drawn from one sample of a study of blood T cell repertoires in COVID-19. TCRdb keeps only in-frame clones here, not all; method: immunoSEQ multiplex PCR. This table has about 160,000 clones, roughly 88% appearing once. Sequenced material: peripheral blood. The receptors were gathered from a woman of 80 years or more with active or convalescent COVID-19. The CDR3 runs from the conserved cysteine through the conserved F or W. The order of the fields is J gene, clone size, D gene, V gene, CDR3 protein, CDR3 DNA. The D gene is left open where the match is weak. Clone sizes are given selectively: once, few, many, or a class where the clone is expanded.

j_gene: TRBJ2-1
abundance: -
d_gene: TRBD2
v_gene: TRBV7-9
CDR3aa: CASSFGASGKKDNEQFF
CDR3nt: TGTGCCAGCAGCTTCGGGGCTAGCGGGAAGAAAGACAATGAGCAGTTCTTC

j_gene: TRBJ2-7
abundance: -
d_gene: TRBD1
v_gene: TRBV4-2
CDR3aa: CASSQSQGQGSYEQYF
CDR3nt: TGTGCCAGCAGCCAATCTCAGGGACAGGGGTCTTACGAGCAGTACTTC

j_gene: TRBJ2-7
abundance: -
d_gene: TRBD1
v_gene: TRBV30
CDR3aa: CARGTGTAAYEQYF
CDR3nt: TGTGCCCGGGGAACCGGGACAGCGGCCTACGAGCAGTACTTC

j_gene: TRBJ2-1
abundance: -
d_gene: TRBD2
v_gene: TRBV6-5
CDR3aa: CASSRTSGGAGEQFF
CDR3nt: TGTGCCAGCAGCCGGACTAGCGGGGGGGCCGGGGAGCAGTTCTTC

j_gene: TRBJ1-1
abundance: -
d_gene: -
v_gene: TRBV11-2
CDR3aa: CASSPDLGGFTEAFF
CDR3nt: TGTGCCAGCAGCCCCGACCTGGGGGGGTTTACTGAAGCTTTCTTT

j_gene: TRBJ1-1
abundance: -
d_gene: -
v_gene: TRBV6-1
CDR3aa: CASSENVRGNTEAFF
CDR3nt: TGTGCCAGCAGTGAAAATGTCAGAGGGAACACTGAAGCTTTCTTT

j_gene: TRBJ1-1
abundance: -
d_gene: TRBD1
v_gene: TRBV7-3
CDR3aa: CASSLFQGATEAFF
CDR3nt: TGTGCCAGCAGCTTATTCCAGGGGGCCACTGAAGCTTTCTTT

j_gene: TRBJ2-7
abundance: -
d_gene: TRBD1
v_gene: TRBV11-1
CDR3aa: CASSRTARGEQYF
CDR3nt: TGTGCCAGCAGCCGGACGGCCAGGGGGGAGCAGTACTTC

j_gene: TRBJ1-4
abundance: once
d_gene: -
v_gene: TRBV12-3/TRBV12-4
CDR3aa: CASSFGSNEKLFF
CDR3nt: TGTGCCAGCAGTTTCGGGTCTAATGAAAAACTGTTTTTT

j_gene: TRBJ2-7
abundance: -
d_gene: -
v_gene: TRBV7-3
CDR3aa: CASSLDKQAHEQYF
CDR3nt: TGTGCCAGCAGCTTAGACAAACAGGCCCACGAGCAGTACTTC

j_gene: TRBJ1-2
abundance: -
d_gene: TRBD1
v_gene: TRBV9
CDR3aa: CASSVGSGQGKYGYTF
CDR3nt: TGTGCCAGCAGCGTAGGATCGGGACAGGGAAAATATGGCTACACCTTC

j_gene: TRBJ2-3
abundance: -
d_gene: -
v_gene: TRBV2
CDR3aa: CASSDSGTDTQYF
CDR3nt: TGTGCCAGCAGTGACTCGGGCACAGATACGCAGTATTTT

j_gene: TRBJ1-2
abundance: -
d_gene: -
v_gene: TRBV6-5
CDR3aa: CASSYSFGGEVDGYTF
CDR3nt: TGTGCCAGCAGTTACTCTTTTGGGGGGGAAGTGGATGGCTACACCTTC

j_gene: TRBJ2-7
abundance: -
d_gene: -
v_gene: TRBV6-1
CDR3aa: CASSEQGYEQYF
CDR3nt: TGTGCCAGCAGTGAACAGGGATACGAGCAGTACTTC

j_gene: TRBJ2-7
abundance: once
d_gene: -
v_gene: TRBV7-8
CDR3aa: CASSLVLESYEQYF
CDR3nt: TGTGCCAGCAGCTTAGTATTAGAATCCTACGAGCAGTACTTC